Listed here is a single TCR gamma chain. Its target antigen remains unknown. The protein TCRdb lists belongs to a much larger clone and differs from this DNA's translation at residue 5, which points to a read error; the protein shown is made from the DNA. For each case, genomic DNA was extracted from ten 5-um FFPE scrolls with the QIAamp DNA FFPE tissue kit. Fully anonymised formalin-fixed paraffin-embedded duodenal biopsies surplus to diagnostic needs were used to test TCR repertoire-based classification of coeliac disease. Library creation used multiplex PCR. Sequencing instrument: Ion Torrent PGM. The LymphoTrack kit, which has primers carrying Illumina adapters, was used to amplify TRG repertoires from around 200 ng of biopsy DNA. TRG amplicons were purified with AMPure XP beads, quantified on a 2100 Bioanalyzer, and pooled equimolarly. TRG libraries were sequenced on an Ion PGM instrument. In the authors' own workflow: Reads in which more than 10% of nucleotides fell below the per-patient third-quartile quality score were removed with FastX. Alignment of reads was performed with IMGT/HighV-QUEST so that V, D and J genes were assigned, CDR3 regions were identified and functionality was assessed. Sequences were converted to amino acids, and every sequence predicted to be non-functional was removed. CDR3s were split into kmers with and without positional annotation, PCA was performed on kmer frequencies, and samples were clustered using all 1023 combinations of PCs 1-10. Classification was validated by leave-one-out cross-validation, re-optimising parameters on the remaining samples each time. Shannon diversity was calculated with the vegan R package from repeated random subsamples, each the size of the lowest read count. TCRdb reran clone calling on the public reads with CATT; rows sharing one DNA sequence were then combined. These V and J calls originate from TCRdb's pipeline instead of the authors' own analysis. The sample table holds some 920 gamma-chain clones, of which around 50% were seen once. 15% to 20% of the sample belongs to the ten largest clones.

The data stem from a study of intestinal T cells in coeliac disease (dated by TCRdb to between 2020 and 2021). With regard to the full study: Coeliac patients were found to be much younger than controls, with mean ages of roughly 16.0 versus 55 years recorded in the TRG cohort. The TCR-delta (TRD) cohort comprised duodenal biopsies from some 11 coeliac disease patients and some 11 non-coeliac controls. A second, larger TCR-gamma (TRG) cohort comprised duodenal biopsies from 30 or so coeliac disease patients and under 25 non-coeliac controls.

Beyond this particular receptor, the publication reports: TRG clustering correctly classified most of the 54 biopsies (around 94%), with a reported leave-one-out accuracy of roughly 90%. In training, clustering based on TRD kmers put all 20 or so biopsies in the right class, and the reported leave-one-out accuracy was about 90%. Coeliac and control groups differed significantly in age, although an age-split analysis did not yield significant classification. FFPE-derived DNA was found to be relatively degraded, and loss of a proportion of TCR sequences in each sample was likely caused by this degradation. It was not possible to tell repeated CDR3 amino acid sequences apart from PCR duplicates.

Source material: a duodenal biopsy. The source is a human donor with celiac disease.

The CDR3 is CATWGSLYYKKLF. The DNA reads TGTGCCACCTGGGGCAGCCTTTATTATAAGAAACTCTTT. The chain couples TRGV4 to TRGJ1 or TRGJ2. Based on the germline V gene, the CDR1 and CDR2 sequences are EGSTGY and YDSYTSSV. After removal of 5 bases from V and 3 bases from J, the junction retains 7 bases not matched to a gene. Including the terminal cysteine and phenylalanine, the CDR3 comprises 13 residues. CDR3 DNA only is kept here, 39 bases in frame from base 1.